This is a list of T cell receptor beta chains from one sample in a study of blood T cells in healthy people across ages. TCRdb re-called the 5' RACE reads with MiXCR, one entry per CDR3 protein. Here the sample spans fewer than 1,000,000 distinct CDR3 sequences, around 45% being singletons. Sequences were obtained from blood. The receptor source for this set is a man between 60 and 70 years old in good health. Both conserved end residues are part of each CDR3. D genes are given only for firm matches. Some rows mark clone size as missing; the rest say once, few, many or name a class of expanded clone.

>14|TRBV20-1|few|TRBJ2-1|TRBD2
TGCAGTGCTATGCCGGGACTAGCGAATGGTGAGCAGTTCTTC
CSAMPGLANGEQFF
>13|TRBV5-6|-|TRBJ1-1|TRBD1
TGTGCCAGCAGCCGGGACAGGGGTGCTGAAGCTTTCTTT
CASSRDRGAEAFF
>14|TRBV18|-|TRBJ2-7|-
TGTGCCAGCTCAGCTACTAGCCATTACTACGAGCAGTACTTC
CASSATSHYYEQYF
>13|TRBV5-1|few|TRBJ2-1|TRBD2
TGCGCCAGCAGCTTGGAACTAGCGGGGGGCGTGTTCTTC
CASSLELAGGVFF
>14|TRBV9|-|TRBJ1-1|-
TGTGCCAGCAGCGTAGATAGCAGGGGCACTGAAGCTTTCTTT
CASSVDSRGTEAFF
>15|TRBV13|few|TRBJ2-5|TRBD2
TGTGCCAGCATGAAGGTGATGGCGGGGGAAGAGACCCAGTACTTC
CASMKVMAGEETQYF
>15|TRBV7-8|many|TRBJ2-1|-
TGTGCCAGCAGCGGCTCAGGGGTTGCCTACAATGAGCAGTTCTTC
CASSGSGVAYNEQFF
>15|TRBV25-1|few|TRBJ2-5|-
TGTGCCAGCAGTGAACCCCACGAGGCCCAAGAGACCCAGTACTTC
CASSEPHEAQETQYF
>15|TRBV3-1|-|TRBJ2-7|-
TGTGCCAGCAGCCAATCCTATGAGGGCTCCTACGAGCAGTACTTC
CASSQSYEGSYEQYF
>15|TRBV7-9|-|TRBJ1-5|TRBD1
TGTGCCAGCAGCGCGGGAACAGGGGGCCGGCAGCCCCAGCATTTT
CASSAGTGGRQPQHF
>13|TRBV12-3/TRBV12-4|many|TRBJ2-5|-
TGTGCCAGCAGCCGCAGCGGGTCAGAGACCCAGTACTTC
CASSRSGSETQYF
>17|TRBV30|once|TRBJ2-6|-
TGTGCCTGGAGTGCGCCCTTCAGGGACTCTGGGGCCAACGTCCTGACTTTC
CAWSAPFRDSGANVLTF
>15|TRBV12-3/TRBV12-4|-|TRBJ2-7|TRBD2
TGTGCCAGCAGTTTGTTGGCTAGCGGCTCCTACGAGCAGTACTTC
CASSLLASGSYEQYF
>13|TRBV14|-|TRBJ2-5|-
TGTGCCAGCAGCCAAGGGGCAGTTGGGACCCAGTACTTC
CASSQGAVGTQYF
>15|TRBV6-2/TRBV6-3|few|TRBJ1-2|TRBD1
TGTGCCAGCAGTCCGAGGGACAGGAGGAACTATGGCTACACCTTC
CASSPRDRRNYGYTF
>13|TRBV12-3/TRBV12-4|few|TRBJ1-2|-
TGTGCCAGCACTCGTTACGGATCTTATGGCTACACCTTC
CASTRYGSYGYTF
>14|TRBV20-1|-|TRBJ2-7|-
TGCAGTGCAGAAACCCCTCTGCGCACCTACGAGCAGTACTTC
CSAETPLRTYEQYF
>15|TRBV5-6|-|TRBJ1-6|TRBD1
TGTGCCAGCAGCTTCTTAGGGGACAGGGCTTCACCCCTCCACTTT
CASSFLGDRASPLHF
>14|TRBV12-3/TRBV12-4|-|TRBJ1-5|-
TGTGCCAGCAGTTTACGACAGGTTGGGCAGCCCCGGCATTTT
CASSLRQVGQPRHF
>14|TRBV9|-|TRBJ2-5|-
TGTGCCAGCAGCAAAGGAGGGTTGGAAGAGACCCAGTACTTC
CASSKGGLEETQYF